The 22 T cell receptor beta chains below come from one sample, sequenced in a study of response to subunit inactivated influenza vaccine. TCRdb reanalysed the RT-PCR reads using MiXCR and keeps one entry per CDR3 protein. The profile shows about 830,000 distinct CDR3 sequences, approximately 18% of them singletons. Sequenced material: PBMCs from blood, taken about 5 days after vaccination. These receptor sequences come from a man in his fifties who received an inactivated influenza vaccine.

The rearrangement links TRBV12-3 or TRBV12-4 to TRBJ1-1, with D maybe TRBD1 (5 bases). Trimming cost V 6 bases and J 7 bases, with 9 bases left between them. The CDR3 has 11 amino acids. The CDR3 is CASRRDVEAFF. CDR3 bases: TGTGCCAGCAGACGGGACGTTGAAGCTTTCTTT.

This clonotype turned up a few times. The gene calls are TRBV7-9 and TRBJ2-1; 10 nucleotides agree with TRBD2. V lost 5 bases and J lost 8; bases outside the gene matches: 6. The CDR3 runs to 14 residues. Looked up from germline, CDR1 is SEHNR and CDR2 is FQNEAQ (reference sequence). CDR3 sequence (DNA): TGTGCCAGCAGCGTGGGACTAGCGACGGATGAGCAGTTCTTC. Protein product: CASSVGLATDEQFF.

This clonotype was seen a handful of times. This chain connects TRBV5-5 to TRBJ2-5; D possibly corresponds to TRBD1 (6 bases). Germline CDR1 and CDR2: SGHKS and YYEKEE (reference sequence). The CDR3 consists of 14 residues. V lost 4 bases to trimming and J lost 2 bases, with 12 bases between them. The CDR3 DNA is TGTGCCAGCAGCCCGGACAGCGCGCAAGAGACCCAGTACTTC. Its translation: CASSPDSAQETQYF.

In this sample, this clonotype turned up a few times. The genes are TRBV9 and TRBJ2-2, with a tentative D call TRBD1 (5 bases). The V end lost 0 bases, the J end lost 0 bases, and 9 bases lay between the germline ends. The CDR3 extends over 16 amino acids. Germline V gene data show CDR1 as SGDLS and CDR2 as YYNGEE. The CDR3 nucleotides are TGTGCCAGCAGCGTAGTACAGGCGGCGAACACCGGGGAGCTGTTTTTT. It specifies CASSVVQAANTGELFF.

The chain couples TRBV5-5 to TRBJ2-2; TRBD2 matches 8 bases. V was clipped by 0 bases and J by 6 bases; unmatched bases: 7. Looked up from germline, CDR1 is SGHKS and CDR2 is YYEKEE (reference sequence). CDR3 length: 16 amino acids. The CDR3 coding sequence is TGTGCCAGCAGCTTGGTCGGGGGGGCCTGGTCCGGGGAGCTGTTTTTT. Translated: CASSLVGGAWSGELFF.

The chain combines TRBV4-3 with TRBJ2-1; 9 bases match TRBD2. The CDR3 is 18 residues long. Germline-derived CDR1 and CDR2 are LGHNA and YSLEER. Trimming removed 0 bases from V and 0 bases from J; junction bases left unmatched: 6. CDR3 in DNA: TGCGCCAGCAGCCAAGATCTTATAGCGGGGGCCTCCTACAATGAGCAGTTCTTC. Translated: CASSQDLIAGASYNEQFF.

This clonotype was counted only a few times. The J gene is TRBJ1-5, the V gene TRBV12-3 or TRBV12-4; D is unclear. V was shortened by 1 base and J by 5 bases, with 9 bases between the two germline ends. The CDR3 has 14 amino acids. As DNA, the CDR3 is TGTGCCAGCAGTTTAGAACGGGGTTATCAGCCCCAGCATTTT. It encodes CASSLERGYQPQHF.

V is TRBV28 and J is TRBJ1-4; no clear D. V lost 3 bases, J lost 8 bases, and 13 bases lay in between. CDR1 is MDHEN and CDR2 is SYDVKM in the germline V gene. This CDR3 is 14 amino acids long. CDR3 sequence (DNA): TGTGCCAGCAGTTTGGATCGGTGGGAGGAAAAACTGTTTTTT. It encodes CASSLDRWEEKLFF.

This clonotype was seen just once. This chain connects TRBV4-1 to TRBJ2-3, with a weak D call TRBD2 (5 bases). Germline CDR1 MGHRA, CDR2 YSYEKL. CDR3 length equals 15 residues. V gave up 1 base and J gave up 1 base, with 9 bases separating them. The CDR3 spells CASSQGEYRTDTQYF. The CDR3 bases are TGCGCCAGCAGCCAAGGGGAGTACCGCACAGATACGCAGTATTTT.

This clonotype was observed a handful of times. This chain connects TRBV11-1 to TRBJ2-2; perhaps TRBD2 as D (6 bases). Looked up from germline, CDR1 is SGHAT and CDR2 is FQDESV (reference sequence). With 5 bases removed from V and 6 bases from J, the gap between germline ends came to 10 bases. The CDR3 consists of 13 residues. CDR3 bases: TGTGCCAGCAGCCCGGGGGTGGCCGGGGAGCTGTTTTTT. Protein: CASSPGVAGELFF.

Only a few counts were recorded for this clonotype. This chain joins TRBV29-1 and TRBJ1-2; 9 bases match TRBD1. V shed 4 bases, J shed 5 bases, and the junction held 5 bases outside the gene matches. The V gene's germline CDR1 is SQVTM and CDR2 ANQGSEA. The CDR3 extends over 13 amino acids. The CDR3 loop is CSVGDREVYGYTF. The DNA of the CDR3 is TGCAGCGTTGGGGACAGGGAGGTTTATGGCTACACCTTC.

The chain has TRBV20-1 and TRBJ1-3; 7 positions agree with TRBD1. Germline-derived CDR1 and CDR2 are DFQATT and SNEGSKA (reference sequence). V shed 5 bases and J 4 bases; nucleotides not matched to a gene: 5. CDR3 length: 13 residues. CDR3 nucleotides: TGCAGTGCTGCGACAGGGTCAGGAAACACCATATATTTT. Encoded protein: CSAATGSGNTIYF.

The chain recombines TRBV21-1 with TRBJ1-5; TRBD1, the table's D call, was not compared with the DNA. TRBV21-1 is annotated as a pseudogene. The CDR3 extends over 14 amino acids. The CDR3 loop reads CATRGPLMHQPQHF. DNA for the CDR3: TGTGCCACCCGGGGACCCCTAATGCACCAGCCCCAGCATTTT.

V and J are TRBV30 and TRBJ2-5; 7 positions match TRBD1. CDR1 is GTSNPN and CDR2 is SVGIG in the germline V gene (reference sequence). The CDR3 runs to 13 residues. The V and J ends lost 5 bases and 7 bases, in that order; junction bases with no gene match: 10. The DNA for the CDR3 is TGTGCCTGGGGACAGGTCTTGGTTGGGACCCAGTACTTC. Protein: CAWGQVLVGTQYF. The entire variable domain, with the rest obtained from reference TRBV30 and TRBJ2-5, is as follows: SQTIHQWPATLVQPVGSPLSLECTVEGTSNPNLYWYRQAAGRGLQLLFYSVGIGQISSEVPQNLSASRPQDRQFILSSKKLLLSDSGFYLCAWGQVLVGTQYFGPGTRLLVL.

The CDR3 nucleotides are TGCGCCAGCAGCTTACCGGGACTAGCGGGGAAGGATGAGCAGTTCTTC. This sequence encodes CASSLPGLAGKDEQFF. This chain joins TRBV4-3 and TRBJ2-1; 13 bases line up with TRBD2. This CDR3 is built from 16 residues. The germline gives CDR1 LGHNA, CDR2 YSLEER. V was clipped by 5 bases and J by 8 bases; unmatched bases: 9.

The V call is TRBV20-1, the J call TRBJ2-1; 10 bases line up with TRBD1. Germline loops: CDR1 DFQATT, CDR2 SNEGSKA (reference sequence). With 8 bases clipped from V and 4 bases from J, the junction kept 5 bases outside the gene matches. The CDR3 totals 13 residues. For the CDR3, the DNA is TGCAGTACCCGACAGGGGGCTTACAATGAGCAGTTCTTC. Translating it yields CSTRQGAYNEQFF.

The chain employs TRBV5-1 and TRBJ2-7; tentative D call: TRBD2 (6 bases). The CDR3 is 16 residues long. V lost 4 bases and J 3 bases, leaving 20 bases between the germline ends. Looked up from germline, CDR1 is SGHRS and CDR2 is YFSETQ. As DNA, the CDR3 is TGCGCCAGCAGCCCCACACTAGCAGCCGGGTTCTACGAGCAGTACTTC. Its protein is CASSPTLAAGFYEQYF.

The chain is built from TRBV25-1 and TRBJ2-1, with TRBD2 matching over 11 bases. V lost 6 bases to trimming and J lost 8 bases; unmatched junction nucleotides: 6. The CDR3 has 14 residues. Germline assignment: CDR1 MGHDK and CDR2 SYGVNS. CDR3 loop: CASSHLAGGDEQFF. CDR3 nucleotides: TGTGCCAGCAGCCATCTAGCGGGGGGCGATGAGCAGTTCTTC.

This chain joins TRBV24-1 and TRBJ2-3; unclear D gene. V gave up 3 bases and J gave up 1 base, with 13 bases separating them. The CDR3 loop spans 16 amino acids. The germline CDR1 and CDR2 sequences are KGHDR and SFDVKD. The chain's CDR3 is CATSDRFKRGTDTQYF. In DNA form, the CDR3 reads TGTGCCACCAGTGATCGATTTAAACGGGGCACAGATACGCAGTATTTT.

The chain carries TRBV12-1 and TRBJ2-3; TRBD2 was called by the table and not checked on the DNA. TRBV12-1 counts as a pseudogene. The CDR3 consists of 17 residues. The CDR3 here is CASSSSVTSGSGDTQYF. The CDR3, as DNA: TGTGCCAGCAGCTCCTCGGTGACTAGCGGGAGCGGAGATACGCAGTATTTT.

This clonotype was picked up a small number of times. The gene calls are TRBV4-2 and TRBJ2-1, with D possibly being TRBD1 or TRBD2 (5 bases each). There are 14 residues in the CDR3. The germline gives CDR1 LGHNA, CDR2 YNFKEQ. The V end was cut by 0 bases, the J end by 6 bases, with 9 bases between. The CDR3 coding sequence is TGTGCCAGCAGCCAAGATGGGACCACCAATGAGCAGTTCTTC. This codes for CASSQDGTTNEQFF.

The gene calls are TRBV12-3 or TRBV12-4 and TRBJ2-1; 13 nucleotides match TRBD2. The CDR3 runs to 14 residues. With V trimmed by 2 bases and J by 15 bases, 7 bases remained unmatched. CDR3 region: CASSLFTSGRAPFF. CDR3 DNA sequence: TGTGCCAGCAGTTTATTCACTAGCGGGAGGGCACCGTTCTTC.